Below are 10 T cell receptor beta chains sequenced from a single sample in a study of Graves' ophthalmopathy and Graves' hyperthyroidism. Transcripts of RNA were the source for amplifying TCR beta CDR3 regions. Amplification began with first-round RT-PCR using HTBI primers, then second-round multiplex PCR was performed. MiXCR, applied by TCRdb to the multiplex PCR reads, yields one record per CDR3 protein. The repertoire holds 680,000 or so distinct CDR3 sequences, with about 20% as singletons. The sample was peripheral blood. These receptors were obtained from a woman between 18 and 29 years old with stable Graves' hyperthyroidism. Some clones in this sample may be carry-over from other donors' samples.

This clonotype was observed at least ten times. J is TRBJ2-7 and V is TRBV12-3 or TRBV12-4; 8 bases are shared with TRBD1. The CDR3 is 16 residues long. After removal of 5 bases from V and 3 bases from J, the junction contained 12 bases not matched to a gene. CDR3 nucleotides: TGTGCCAGCAGTCCTCCCCGGGGGACAGGCAACTACGAGCAGTACTTC. Translating it yields CASSPPRGTGNYEQYF.

In this sample, this clonotype turned up a few times. This sequence joins TRBV24-1 and TRBJ2-3, with D perhaps TRBD1 or TRBD2 (6 bases each). This CDR3 is 15 amino acids long. Germline V gene data show CDR1 as KGHDR and CDR2 as SFDVKD. V was shortened by 2 bases and J by 2 bases, with 10 bases between the two germline ends. DNA for the CDR3: TGTGCCACCAGTGATTGGGGGGCCGTCACAGATACGCAGTATTTT. Protein sequence: CATSDWGAVTDTQYF.

This clonotype was found many times. The V and J genes are TRBV19 and TRBJ1-5; a weak D match, TRBD1 (5 bases). The germline gives CDR1 LNHDA, CDR2 SQIVND (reference sequence). V was cut by 7 bases and J by 2 bases, with 21 bases left in between. CDR3 length: 17 amino acids. CDR3 residues: CASTERGSNRGNQPQHF. Here the CDR3 DNA reads TGTGCCAGTACCGAAAGGGGATCGAACAGAGGCAATCAGCCCCAGCATTTT.

This chain connects TRBV12-3 or TRBV12-4 to TRBJ2-7; D could derive from TRBD1 or TRBD2 (5 bases each). The CDR3 has 15 residues. The ends were cut back, 10 bases at V and 7 bases at J, with 26 bases in the middle. CDR3: CATGASSRAHLEQYF. The DNA for the CDR3 is TGTGCCACCGGGGCCTCTTCAAGAGCCCACTTGGAGCAGTACTTC.

This clonotype has ten or more counts. The rearrangement uses TRBV5-1 and TRBJ1-3; D possibly corresponds to TRBD1 (5 bases). Deletions cut 4 bases from V and 3 bases from J, with 14 bases between. Germline V gene lookup returns CDR1 SGHRS and CDR2 YFSETQ. The CDR3 loop spans 15 amino acids. DNA of the CDR3: TGCGCCAGCAGCCCTGGGAGGGGTAGTGGAAACACCATATATTTT. This gives the protein CASSPGRGSGNTIYF. Variable domain in full (rest from reference TRBV5-1 and TRBJ1-3): KAGVTQTPRYLIKTRGQQVTLSCSPISGHRSVSWYQQTPGQGLQFLFEYFSETQRNKGNFPGRFSGRQFSNSRSEMNVSTLELGDSALYLCASSPGRGSGNTIYFGEGSWLTVV.

This clonotype was seen a few times. This chain joins TRBV6-1 and TRBJ2-2; 8 bases match TRBD1. Germline CDR1 and CDR2: MNHNS and SASEGT. There are 14 residues in the CDR3. The J segment lost 7 bases and the V segment lost 5 bases, leaving 6 bases of the junction unmatched. The CDR3 region is CASSPGTGYGELFF. CDR3 nucleotides: TGTGCCAGCAGTCCCGGGACAGGCTACGGGGAGCTGTTTTTT.

The table lists this clonotype with many counts. The gene calls are TRBV20-1 and TRBJ1-2; D not certain. Germline assignment: CDR1 DFQATT and CDR2 SNEGSKA (reference sequence). This CDR3 has 10 amino acids. V was pared by 6 bases and J by 5 bases, with 7 bases between. The CDR3 protein is CSARDYGYTF. As DNA, the CDR3 is TGCAGTGCGAGGGATTATGGCTACACCTTC.

This clonotype occurred many times. The chain couples TRBV7-6 to TRBJ1-1; TRBD1 matches at 8 bases. This CDR3 region has 14 residues. The germline V gene encodes CDR1 SGHVS and CDR2 FNYEAQ. The V and J ends lost 6 bases and 3 bases, in that order; junction bases with no gene match: 6. The CDR3 DNA reads as TGTGCCAGCAGTCCAGGGGGCTGGGACACTGAAGCTTTCTTT. As protein: CASSPGGWDTEAFF.

This clonotype was seen only a few times. This chain uses TRBV7-3 with TRBJ1-1; the D gene is possibly TRBD1 (5 bases). The CDR3 spans 15 residues. V lost 5 bases and J lost 4, with 17 bases in between. CDR1 and CDR2 from the germline V gene are SGHTA and FQGTGA. CDR3 nucleotides: TGTGCCAGCAGCCCAACGGAATCGGGGGGCACTGAAGCTTTCTTT. As protein: CASSPTESGGTEAFF.

This clonotype came up many times. The V gene is TRBV6-2 or TRBV6-3, the J gene TRBJ1-1; TRBD1 aligns across 12 bases. CDR1 and CDR2 (germline): MNHEY, SVGEGT. The ends lost 0 bases at V and 7 bases at J; junction bases unmatched: 6. The CDR3 sequence is 16 residues long. CDR3 sequence reads: CASSYSVGQGALEAFF. As DNA, the CDR3 is TGTGCCAGCAGTTACTCTGTGGGACAGGGGGCCCTTGAAGCTTTCTTT.